This T cell receptor beta chain derives from a study of shared clonotypes between healthy human individuals. The data were produced by immunoSEQ multiplex PCR, yet TCRdb's version contains in-frame clones alone and is incomplete. The sample records about 2 million clones, just under 95% being singletons. Selected positively for CCR7 and CD45RO-negative, naive CD8 cells excluded terminally differentiated effector memory CD45RA+ cells. The ends were cut back, 6 bases at V and 2 bases at J, with 11 bases in the middle. CDR3 length equals 14 residues. Germline V gives CDR1 MDHEN, CDR2 SYDVKM. Sequences were obtained from naive CD8+ T cells sorted from blood. The receptor's source is a man between 18 and 35 years old in good health. The J gene is TRBJ1-5, the V gene TRBV28, with D possibly matching TRBD1 (5 bases). In nucleotides, the CDR3 is TGTGCCAGCAGGGACACCGGCGGCAATCAGCCCCAGCATTTT. Protein sequence: CASRDTGGNQPQHF.